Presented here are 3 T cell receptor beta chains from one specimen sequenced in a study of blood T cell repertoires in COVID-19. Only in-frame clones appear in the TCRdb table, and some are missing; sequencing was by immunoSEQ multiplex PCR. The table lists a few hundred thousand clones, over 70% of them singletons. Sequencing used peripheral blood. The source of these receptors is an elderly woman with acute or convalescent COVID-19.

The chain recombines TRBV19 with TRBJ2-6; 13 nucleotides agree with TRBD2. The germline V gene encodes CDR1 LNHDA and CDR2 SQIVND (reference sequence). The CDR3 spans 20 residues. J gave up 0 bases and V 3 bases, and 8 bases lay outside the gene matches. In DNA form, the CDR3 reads TGTGCCAGTAGTATGCGGGGGACTAGCGGGACCCTCTCTGGGGCCAACGTCCTGACTTTC. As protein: CASSMRGTSGTLSGANVLTF.

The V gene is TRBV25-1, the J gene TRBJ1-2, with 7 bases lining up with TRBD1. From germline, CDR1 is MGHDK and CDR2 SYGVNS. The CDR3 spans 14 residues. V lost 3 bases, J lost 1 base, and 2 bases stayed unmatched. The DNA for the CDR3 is TGTGCCAGCAGTGAGCCAGGGGGTAACTATGGCTACACCTTC. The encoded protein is CASSEPGGNYGYTF.

The DNA for the CDR3 is TGTGCCAGCAGCTTAGACAGGGTCGACTACACCTTC. Protein: CASSLDRVDYTF. The genes are TRBV7-9 and TRBJ1-2; possibly TRBD1 for D (6 bases). Germline V gene lookup returns CDR1 SEHNR and CDR2 FQNEAQ (reference sequence). Trimming cost V 1 base and J 10 bases, with 10 bases left between them. The CDR3 contains 12 residues.